One T cell receptor beta chain is described in this entry. Its antigen is currently unknown. Preparation of the TCRbeta library involved a method that used unique molecular identifiers. Each CDR3 protein gets one entry after TCRdb re-called the PCR reads with MiXCR. Here the sample spans around 230,000 distinct CDR3 sequences, approximately 15% being singletons. This entry is derived from a study of T-cell reconstitution after alpha-beta-depleted transplantation in children. Study results and caveats: Elevated TCRbeta diversity at day 60 was traced, in some patients, to surviving recipient T cells and thymic progenitors.

This material consisted of PBMCs, mostly from graft donor cells, taken 360 days after TCRalphabeta/CD19-depleted stem cell transplant. The clonotype was recovered from a male patient between 2 and 10 years old who had a stem cell transplant for acute lymphoblastic leukemia, so the T cells may come from the graft donor.

The CDR3 region is CASTQGYEQYF. The DNA of the CDR3 is TGTGCCAGCACACAGGGCTACGAGCAGTACTTC. The chain uses TRBV28 and TRBJ2-7; tentatively, D is TRBD1 (6 bases). The V end lost 7 bases, the J end lost 3 bases, and 7 bases lay between the germline ends. Germline V CDR1 and CDR2: MDHEN, SYDVKM. The CDR3 length is 11 residues.